The T cell receptor (beta chain) under discussion was sequenced for a study of CD8 T cells in Susac syndrome. Study as a whole: The sequenced Susac syndrome patients comprised 5 or 6 with active disease and roughly eight in remission.

Reverse transcription of 0.5 to 1 ug RNA used random hexamers. Multiplex PCR with immunoSEQ amplified the TCR beta CDR3 across 54 Vbeta and 13 Jbeta. TCRdb re-derived calls from the immunoSEQ multiplex PCR reads in MiXCR, one entry per CDR3 protein. In the table there are under 200,000 distinct CDR3 sequences, approximately 94% of which are singletons. V gave up 5 bases and J gave up 5 bases, with 12 bases separating them. The CDR3 length is 13 residues. CDR1 and CDR2 from the germline V gene are SGHDN and FVKESK. The receptor was isolated from a human donor with Susac syndrome. This chain links TRBV14 with TRBJ2-5, with unresolved D. The sample consisted of CD4+ T cells from PBMCs. The CDR3 here is CASSASHLETQYF. CDR3 bases: TGTGCCAGCAGCGCATCCCACTTGGAGACCCAGTACTTC.